The 10 T cell receptor beta chains listed next were all sequenced from one sample in a study of T-cell reconstitution after alpha-beta-depleted transplantation in children. The authors prepared the TCRbeta library with unique molecular identifiers. TCRdb ran MiXCR on the PCR reads and lists one entry per CDR3 protein. The repertoire holds about a million distinct CDR3 sequences, with about 29% as singletons. The specimen was PBMCs, mostly from graft donor cells, collected 360 days after TCRalphabeta/CD19-depleted stem cell transplant. The receptor source for this set is a boy younger than two who had a stem cell transplant for SCID, so the T cells may come from the graft donor.

This clonotype was detected a few times. This chain uses TRBV19 with TRBJ2-5; TRBD1 matches 12 bases. V lost 7 bases, J lost 4 bases, and 4 bases stayed unmatched. CDR1 and CDR2 (germline): LNHDA, SQIVND (reference sequence). This CDR3 region has 14 residues. Written as DNA, the CDR3 is TGTGCCAGTACCGGGACAGGGGGCGCAGAGACCCAGTACTTC. Amino acid sequence: CASTGTGGAETQYF.

The rearrangement joins TRBV5-1 to TRBJ2-7; 8 bases map to TRBD1. V trimming: 4 bases; J trimming: 2 bases; junction bases outside the gene matches: 8. The germline V gene has CDR1 SGHRS and CDR2 YFSETQ. CDR3 length: 15 residues. In DNA, the CDR3 is TGCGCCAGCAGCCTCAAGACAGGGGTGACCTACGAGCAGTACTTC. Translating gives CASSLKTGVTYEQYF.

The CDR3 DNA is TGCAGTGCTAGAGTAAGCCAGGGGGAGTCGGCGCCCCTCCACTTT. Amino acid sequence: CSARVSQGESAPLHF. The chain recombines TRBV20-1 with TRBJ1-6; TRBD1 matches at 7 bases. This CDR3 region has 15 residues. The trim removed 1 base at V and 13 bases at J, leaving 13 bases unmatched. The germline CDR1 and CDR2 sequences are DFQATT and SNEGSKA (reference sequence).

This chain joins TRBV20-1 and TRBJ2-7, with 8 bases that match TRBD1. Germline trimming cut 3 bases from V and 1 base from J; bases unmatched to any gene: 8. The CDR3 is made up of 15 amino acids. Germline assignment: CDR1 DFQATT and CDR2 SNEGSKA (reference sequence). CDR3 amino acids: CSASRGQGLSYEQYF. The CDR3 DNA reads as TGCAGTGCTAGCCGTGGACAGGGCCTTTCCTACGAGCAGTACTTC.

The table lists this clonotype with a count of one. V and J are TRBV9 and TRBJ2-7, with D tentatively TRBD1 (5 bases). This CDR3 comprises 15 residues. V lost 2 bases and J 3 bases, leaving 15 bases between the germline ends. Looked up from germline, CDR1 is SGDLS and CDR2 is YYNGEE. The CDR3 region is CASSVFPQGDYEQYF. DNA of the CDR3: TGTGCCAGCAGCGTGTTCCCCCAGGGCGACTACGAGCAGTACTTC.

This rearrangement joins TRBV6-5 to TRBJ2-1; unclear D gene. The V end lost 2 bases, the J end lost 0 bases, and 8 bases lay between the germline ends. From germline, CDR1 is MNHEY and CDR2 SVGAGI. The CDR3 covers 15 residues. CDR3 sequence (DNA): TGTGCCAGCAGTTACGTCCCTAGCTCCTACAATGAGCAGTTCTTC. Its translation is CASSYVPSSYNEQFF.

The chain carries TRBV7-2 and TRBJ2-7, with unresolved D. The ends were cut back, 5 bases at V and 0 bases at J, with 17 bases in the middle. Germline V gene lookup returns CDR1 SGHTA and CDR2 FQGNSA. The CDR3 sequence is 16 residues long. The CDR3, as DNA: TGTGCCAGCAGCCCGAACTCGGCCTTTAGCTCCTACGAGCAGTACTTC. It codes for CASSPNSAFSSYEQYF.

The genes are TRBV20-1 and TRBJ2-1; D unresolved. This CDR3 spans 14 amino acids. The V gene's germline CDR1 is DFQATT and CDR2 SNEGSKA (reference sequence). V gave up 4 bases and J gave up 0 bases, with 10 bases separating them. CDR3 in amino acids: CSAKKTGSYNEQFF. As DNA, the CDR3 is TGCAGTGCTAAGAAAACCGGCTCCTACAATGAGCAGTTCTTC.

This clonotype was counted a few times. The CDR3 reads CASSRVAGGDTGELFF. For the CDR3, the DNA is TGCGCCAGCAGCCGCGTAGCGGGGGGGGACACCGGGGAGCTGTTTTTT. V and J are TRBV4-1 and TRBJ2-2; 11 bases line up with TRBD2. The CDR3 is 16 residues long. CDR1 is MGHRA and CDR2 is YSYEKL in the germline V gene. V trimming: 4 bases; J trimming: 3 bases; junction bases outside the gene matches: 4.

The chain employs TRBV5-1 and TRBJ2-7; D gene unclear. The CDR3 is 15 residues long. Germline V lookup: CDR1 SGHRS, CDR2 YFSETQ. Trimming took 6 bases from V and 6 from J, leaving 22 bases between them. This CDR3 is CASTPSAFSPREQYF. CDR3 nucleotides: TGCGCCAGCACCCCCTCAGCGTTCTCCCCACGCGAGCAGTACTTC.